This T cell receptor (beta chain) appears in the sequencing data of a study of human T cells and chemical hapten exposure. The V and J ends lost 4 bases and 4 bases respectively, with 16 bases between them. The CDR3 extends over 14 amino acids. Germline V gene data show CDR1 as SQVTM and CDR2 as ANQGSEA. TCRdb processed the RACE reads anew with MiXCR; each CDR3 protein has one entry. The sample has 150,000 to 200,000 distinct CDR3 sequences, 25% to 30% seen once. The time point is: pre-sensitization, week 0. The treatment denotes: therapeutic diphenylcyclopropenone sensitization with weekly scalp DPC.

This specimen consisted of whole blood, obtained in connection with sensitization to the hapten diphenylcyclopropenone (DPC). The gene calls are TRBV29-1 and TRBJ1-1, with D tentatively TRBD1 (6 bases). The clonotype comes from a woman aged 25 to 39 with alopecia areata. Some clones in this sample may be carry-over from other donors' samples. DNA for the CDR3: TGCAGCGTTGCCGCCGGGCAGGGGAGCACTGAAGCTTTCTTT. It specifies CSVAAGQGSTEAFF. Drawing the rest from reference TRBV29-1 and TRBJ1-1, the complete variable domain is SAVISQKPSRDICQRGTSLTIQCQVDSQVTMMFWYRQQPGQSLTLIATANQGSEATYESGFVIDKFPISRPNLTFSTLTVSNMSPEDSSIYLCSVAAGQGSTEAFFGQGTRLTVV.